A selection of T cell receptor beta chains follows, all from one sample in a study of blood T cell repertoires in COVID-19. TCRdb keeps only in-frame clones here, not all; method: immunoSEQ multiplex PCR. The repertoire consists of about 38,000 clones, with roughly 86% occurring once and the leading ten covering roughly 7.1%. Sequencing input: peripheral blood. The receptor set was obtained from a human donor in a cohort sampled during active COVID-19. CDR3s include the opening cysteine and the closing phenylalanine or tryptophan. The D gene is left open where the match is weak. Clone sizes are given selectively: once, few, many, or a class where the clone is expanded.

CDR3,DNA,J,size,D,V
CASSDSSGRPYGYTF,TGTGCCAGCTCAGATTCCAGCGGCCGGCCTTATGGCTACACCTTC,TRBJ1-2,-,-,TRBV18
CASSSFLAGGTGELFF,TGTGCCAGCAGCTCCTTTCTAGCGGGGGGCACCGGGGAGCTGTTTTTT,TRBJ2-2,-,TRBD2,TRBV5-8
CASSPPLGSGARNEQFF,TGTGCCAGCAGCCCTCCCCTGGGTAGCGGGGCTAGGAATGAGCAGTTCTTC,TRBJ2-1,-,TRBD2,TRBV7-9
CASSLGGTGGLNTQYF,TGTGCCAGCAGCTTAGGAGGGACAGGGGGCTTGAATACGCAGTATTTT,TRBJ2-3,-,TRBD1,TRBV7-2
CASKRQGDSNQPQHF,TGTGCCAGCAAGAGACAGGGAGACTCCAATCAGCCCCAGCATTTT,TRBJ1-5,-,TRBD1,TRBV6-6
CASSPGQIRYGYTF,TGTGCCAGCAGCCCGGGACAAATTCGCTATGGCTACACCTTC,TRBJ1-2,-,-,TRBV5-4
CASSQLGLGHPLYTF,TGCGCCAGCAGCCAATTAGGCCTGGGACACCCACTCTACACCTTC,TRBJ1-2,-,-,TRBV4-1
CATQGYTF,TGTGCCACCCAGGGCTACACCTTC,TRBJ1-2,-,-,TRBV21-1
CASSPSGGRDGEKLFF,TGTGCCAGCTCACCGTCCGGGGGGCGAGATGGTGAAAAACTGTTTTTT,TRBJ1-4,-,-,TRBV18
CASARQGGMNEQFF,TGTGCCAGCGCGAGACAGGGGGGGATGAATGAGCAGTTCTTC,TRBJ2-1,-,TRBD1,TRBV27
CASSLRTSGVLSRDTQYF,TGCGCCAGCAGCCTCAGAACTAGCGGGGTCCTATCGCGGGATACGCAGTATTTT,TRBJ2-3,-,TRBD2,TRBV5-1
CASSQGGQGTGELFF,TGTGCCAGCAGCCAAGGGGGGCAGGGCACCGGGGAGCTGTTTTTT,TRBJ2-2,-,-,TRBV4-2
CASSDIRDRGTSPLHF,TGCGCCAGCAGCGATATCCGGGACAGGGGTACATCACCCCTCCACTTT,TRBJ1-6,-,TRBD1,TRBV5-1
CASSGLAGGHNEQFF,TGTGCCAGCAGTGGACTAGCGGGGGGCCACAATGAGCAGTTCTTC,TRBJ2-1,-,TRBD2,TRBV6-4
CASSPTRFDNEQFF,TGTGCCAGCAGCCCCACGAGGTTCGACAATGAGCAGTTCTTC,TRBJ2-1,-,-,TRBV27
CASSKGAIGYNEQFF,TGTGCCAGCAGCAAGGGGGCGATTGGATACAATGAGCAGTTCTTC,TRBJ2-1,few,TRBD1,TRBV28
CATSPGYADTQYF,TGTGCCACCTCTCCAGGTTACGCAGATACGCAGTATTTT,TRBJ2-3,-,-,TRBV7-9
CAWRLPTGEQFF,TGTGCCTGGAGGCTCCCAACGGGGGAGCAGTTCTTC,TRBJ2-1,-,-,TRBV30
CASSWAYAQPQHF,TGTGCCAGCAGTTGGGCCTACGCTCAGCCCCAGCATTTT,TRBJ1-5,-,-,TRBV28
CASSPREWDTGELFF,TGTGCCAGCAGTCCCCGGGAGTGGGACACCGGGGAGCTGTTTTTT,TRBJ2-2,-,-,TRBV28
CASSAPGGARYF,TGTGCCAGCAGCGCCCCCGGGGGGGCGCGGTACTTC,TRBJ2-7,-,TRBD2,TRBV9
CASSSTRSGTEQFF,TGTGCCAGCAGTTCCACAAGAAGCGGGACTGAGCAGTTCTTC,TRBJ2-1,-,TRBD2,TRBV3-1/TRBV3-2
CASSSGGGDHYNEQFF,TGCGCCAGCAGCTCTGGCGGGGGGGATCACTACAATGAGCAGTTCTTC,TRBJ2-1,-,TRBD2,TRBV5-1
CASSDSGAGWSNEQFF,TGTGCCAGCAGTGACTCGGGGGCAGGGTGGAGTAATGAGCAGTTCTTC,TRBJ2-1,few,-,TRBV6-4
CASSLGRANQPQHF,TGTGCCAGCAGCTTAGGCAGGGCCAATCAGCCCCAGCATTTT,TRBJ1-5,-,-,TRBV7-2
CAWSVGQRGYNEQFF,TGTGCCTGGAGTGTCGGACAGCGGGGGTACAATGAGCAGTTCTTC,TRBJ2-1,-,TRBD2,TRBV30
CAGSAGGAGELFF,TGTGCCGGCAGTGCCGGAGGGGCCGGGGAGCTGTTTTTT,TRBJ2-2,-,-,TRBV6-4
CASSFSWEGHLAKQYF,TGTGCCAGCAGTTTCTCGTGGGAGGGGCACCTGGCCAAACAGTACTTC,TRBJ2-7,-,TRBD2,TRBV28
CASSEVRDSGRGYTF,TGTGCCAGCAGTGAAGTGAGGGACAGTGGGAGAGGCTACACCTTC,TRBJ1-2,-,TRBD1,TRBV2
CASSTRAGGYTF,TGTGCCAGCAGCACCCGGGCGGGAGGCTACACCTTC,TRBJ1-2,once,-,TRBV7-2
CASSFGVVNNEQFF,TGTGCCAGCAGCTTCGGGGTGGTAAACAATGAGCAGTTCTTC,TRBJ2-1,-,-,TRBV7-9
CASSLTGTETGELFF,TGTGCCAGCAGTTTGACCGGGACAGAGACCGGGGAGCTGTTTTTT,TRBJ2-2,once,TRBD1,TRBV28
CASSYSRTNYGYTF,TGTGCCAGCAGTTACTCGAGAACCAACTATGGCTACACCTTC,TRBJ1-2,-,-,TRBV6-5